This T cell receptor beta chain stems from a study of T cells in narcolepsy. As for the study in general: Donors had narcolepsy type 1 or type 2, or were healthy controls.

Turning to this clone: The antigen is undetermined.

Points from the study as a whole: Reportedly, autoreactive clonotypes were serially detected in patients' blood but not controls'. Same-patient CSF and blood CD4+ T cell clonotypes included HCRT-specific and TRIB2-specific autoreactive ones. Some memory CD4+ repertoires had no autoreactive clone sequences.

Here immunoSEQ multiplex PCR was the method, and the copy in TCRdb shows in-frame clones only, minus some. The repertoire has some 30,000 clones, over 75% of them found once; the top ten carry 0.85% to 1%. CDR3 length equals 12 residues. Trimming shortened V by 7 bases and J by 0 bases, and 6 bases separated the two germline ends. Germline V CDR1 and CDR2: SEHNR, FQNEAQ (reference sequence). The sequence derives from a human donor in good health. Sequences were obtained from memory (CD45RA-) CD4+ T cells from blood. This chain links TRBV7-9 with TRBJ1-1; D remains ambiguous. CDR3 sequence: CASTFMNTEAFF. CDR3 sequence (DNA): TGTGCCAGCACATTTATGAACACTGAAGCTTTCTTT.